This paragraph covers one T cell receptor (beta chain) sequence. The antigen it binds to is not known. A junction end diverges from the germline sequence, so it may reflect a read error. This sample is drawn from a study of T cells in Graves' hyperthyroidism and ophthalmopathy (dated by TCRdb to between 2018 and 2021). Regarding the research as a whole: Peripheral blood samples were taken at initial diagnosis, before any treatment was given. The paper reports TCR Vbeta CDR3 sequencing of approximately 140 peripheral blood samples: approximately 41 ophthalmopathy, under 80 hyperthyroidism and around 17 progressor patients. Whether ophthalmopathy could be predicted prospectively was tested in an independent validation cohort made up of 18 hyperthyroidism patients plus 17 patients who later progressed to ophthalmopathy. Once sampling was done, hyperthyroidism patients were given methimazole at a starting dose of 30 mg daily, whereas ophthalmopathy patients were given high-dose intravenous methylprednisolone. The 90 to 100 discovery patients were randomly divided into training and test sets at a 7:3 ratio. Thyroid tissue and blood T-cell repertoires from over 5 Graves' hyperthyroidism patients were also compared in the study. To identify distinguishing TCR V-J signatures, a discovery cohort of around 98 patients was used, comprising under 45 with Graves' ophthalmopathy and 57 with stable Graves' hyperthyroidism.

The TCR beta CDR3 regions were amplified from the RNA transcripts. The TCR CDR3 was subjected to a first round of RT-PCR using the HTBI primer set and the Qiagen OneStep RT-PCR kit. Libraries were constructed in a second round of multiplex PCR, after which size selection and purification were carried out. Paired-end sequencing of the libraries was performed with 100 bp reads on an Illumina HiSeq2000. The paper's processing steps were these. Raw data were processed with SOAPnuke, discarding reads with adapters, uncalled bases, mean Phred below 15, or no exact constant-primer or identifier match. High-quality paired reads were merged using COPE v1.2.5, and each unique nucleotide sequence was defined as a clonotype. Clonotypes were aligned to IMGT TRBV, TRBD and TRBJ reference segments using MiTCR v1.1. The analysis was restricted to V-J combinations with a frequency above 0.0001, which together covered just over 98% of the repertoires. A TCS score was defined as the ratio between F50 (clonal expansion) and ExV (chaos), using BLOSUM62-based TCRdist between CDR3 peptides within each V-J. Welch's t-statistics and random forest reduced fewer than 550 V-J features to about 13, which were used in a naive Bayes classifier (R e1071). The raw public data were reprocessed by TCRdb itself: fastp quality trimming at Q25, MiXCR clonotype calling, in-frame beta chains only. Each record represents a unique CDR3 protein, reported with the most common genes and DNA among its rows. The authors' filters were not applied to this entry. The sample table contains a few hundred thousand distinct CDR3 sequences; only one count was recorded for roughly an eighth of them. The ten largest clones add up to approximately 5.3% of the sample.

Based on the germline V gene, the CDR1 and CDR2 sequences are SGHRS and YFSETQ. The CDR3 covers 13 residues, taking in both the cysteine and the phenylalanine. Only CDR3 DNA remains: 39 bases, in frame from the first base. Stable Graves' hyperthyroidism was defined as no progression to ophthalmopathy during 18 months of follow-up. Hyperthyroidism patients were newly diagnosed, had a disease duration of under 2 months, and were aged 18 to 65 years. Exclusion was applied to patients with uncontrolled infections, other autoimmune diseases, pregnancy or lactation. Clinical symptoms, serum thyroxine and TRAb, thyroid ultrasound, and orbital computed tomography formed the basis for the diagnoses. Ficoll-Paque density gradient centrifugation was used to isolate PBMCs from about 9.4 ml of fresh peripheral blood. Total RNA was extracted with Trizol reagent, and quality was checked on an Agilent 2100 Bioanalyzer.

Study-wide findings and limitations: A 13 V-J signature model separated ophthalmopathy from stable hyperthyroidism, with approximately 86% sensitivity and roughly 84% specificity in cross-validation and 80%/75% in testing. Blood samples also contained most of the expanded thyroid clonotypes (frequency above 0.001), which suggests that blood repertoires may reflect thyroid immune responses. In validation, the model predicted progression to ophthalmopathy a median of 6.5 months before onset, with approximately 71% sensitivity and roughly 72% specificity. Sample size was not statistically predetermined, and blinding of investigators to group allocation was not performed.

This TCR derives from a woman aged 18 to 35 with Graves' hyperthyroidism. Input material: blood. This receptor chain uses TRBV5-1 and TRBJ2-5; the D call is tentative, TRBD1 or TRBD2, as each matches 7 bases. The CDR3 sequence is CASSPGGGETQCF. The DNA sequence is as follows: TGCGCCAGCAGCCCAGGGGGAGGGGAGACCCAGTGCTTC.